This T cell receptor beta chain stems from a study of T cells in localized non-small cell lung cancer. Points from the study as a whole: Adjacent lung exhibited a median of about 57 among the 100 most abundant tumor clones. Heterogeneity stays possible, as sequencing covered only one tumor region. Longer overall survival was associated with a higher density of T cells in the blood. Uninvolved adjacent lung showed higher T cell clonality than tumor.

The CDR3 loop spans 19 amino acids. The V end lost 3 bases, the J end lost 1 base, and 21 bases lay between the germline ends. Germline V gives CDR1 SGHVS, CDR2 FQNEAQ. The assay was immunoSEQ multiplex PCR, and TCRdb's table has in-frame clones only and misses some. Of roughly 27,000 clones in the sample, about 92% were seen once. Concerning this clone itself: As yet, its antigen is unknown.

The sample in question was peripheral blood, obtained before any cancer treatment. The sequence was collected from a woman aged 40 to 75 with stage I lung adenocarcinoma. The V gene is TRBV7-8, the J gene TRBJ2-2, with D perhaps being TRBD1 or TRBD2 (6 bases each). The CDR3 DNA follows: TGTGCCAGCAGCTTCCCCCGGGGGCCGGCTTCGCTGAACACCGGGGAGCTGTTTTTT. Translating gives CASSFPRGPASLNTGELFF.